Listed below are T cell receptor beta chains from one sample, sequenced in a study of cytomegalovirus exposure and HLA in healthy donors. Generated by immunoSEQ multiplex PCR, the TCRdb table keeps only in-frame clones and is missing some. The sample includes approximately 110,000 clones, around 78% of them seen just once. Material for sequencing was PBMCs. The origin of the receptors is a man between 35 and 55 years old in good health and CMV-seronegative. The CDR3 runs from the conserved cysteine through the conserved F or W. The order of the fields is D gene, J gene, clone size, V gene, CDR3 protein, CDR3 DNA. The D gene is left open where the match is weak. Not all rows give a size; the values are once, few, many and, for expanded clones, a class.

.	TRBJ2-1	few	TRBV10-3	CAISELRTTNEQFF	TGTGCCATCAGTGAGTTGCGGACAACCAATGAGCAGTTCTTC
.	TRBJ2-7	.	TRBV14	CASMGAFDYEQYF	TGTGCCAGCATGGGGGCTTTTGACTACGAGCAGTACTTC
TRBD2	TRBJ2-1	.	TRBV4-1	CASSPGGGFSYNEQFF	TGCGCCAGCAGCCCCGGCGGGGGGTTCTCCTACAATGAGCAGTTCTTC
.	TRBJ1-2	once	TRBV2	CASNERRSNYGYTF	TGTGCCAGCAACGAGAGACGGAGTAACTATGGCTACACCTTC
TRBD1	TRBJ2-5	.	TRBV7-3	CASSAQGQPKETQYF	TGTGCCAGCAGCGCACAGGGACAGCCGAAAGAGACCCAGTACTTC
.	TRBJ1-2	.	TRBV4-3	CASSQDLGTIYGYTF	TGCGCCAGCAGCCAAGACCTGGGCACCATCTATGGCTACACCTTC
.	TRBJ2-7	.	TRBV5-1	CASSFAGEYEQYF	TGCGCCAGCAGCTTCGCGGGCGAATACGAGCAGTACTTC
TRBD1	TRBJ2-1	.	TRBV5-1	CASSFLGQGSYNEQFF	TGCGCCAGCAGCTTTCTCGGACAGGGGTCCTACAATGAGCAGTTCTTC
TRBD1	TRBJ1-2	.	TRBV19	CASKDRAGANYGYTF	TGTGCCAGTAAGGACAGGGCAGGAGCTAACTATGGCTACACCTTC
TRBD1	TRBJ1-2	.	TRBV19	CASTPDRGDGYTF	TGTGCCAGTACCCCGGACAGGGGGGATGGCTACACCTTC
.	TRBJ2-2	.	TRBV25-1	CASSTPANTGELFF	TGTGCCAGCAGCACTCCGGCGAACACCGGGGAGCTGTTTTTT
.	TRBJ1-3	.	TRBV7-9	CASSPQAHYSGNTIYF	TGTGCCAGCAGCCCACAGGCCCATTACTCTGGAAACACCATATATTTT
.	TRBJ1-1	.	TRBV5-1	CASSLVGVPGEAFF	TGCGCCAGCAGCTTGGTCGGGGTGCCGGGTGAAGCTTTCTTT
TRBD1	TRBJ2-2	.	TRBV7-2	CASSLVRTGINTGELFF	TGTGCCAGCAGCTTAGTAAGGACAGGGATAAACACCGGGGAGCTGTTTTTT
.	TRBJ1-1	.	TRBV27	CASRKYRASTEAFF	TGTGCCAGCAGGAAATACAGGGCTTCCACTGAAGCTTTCTTT
TRBD1	TRBJ1-1	.	TRBV5-8	CASGYPSNRGMNTEAFF	TGTGCCAGCGGATATCCCTCAAACAGGGGCATGAACACTGAAGCTTTCTTT
.	TRBJ2-5	few	TRBV11-3	CASSTGGQQETQYF	TGTGCCAGCAGCACAGGAGGACAGCAAGAGACCCAGTACTTC
.	TRBJ1-1	.	TRBV20-1	CSARSVLEAFF	TGCAGTGCTAGGTCCGTCCTTGAAGCTTTCTTT
TRBD2	TRBJ2-3	.	TRBV7-3	CASSSRGGTDTQYF	TGTGCCAGCAGCTCCCGGGGGGGCACAGATACGCAGTATTTT
TRBD1	TRBJ1-1	.	TRBV10-3	CASRDRENTEAFF	TGTGCCAGCCGGGACAGGGAGAACACTGAAGCTTTCTTT
TRBD1	TRBJ2-2	.	TRBV10-1	CATKPTGQAHGELFF	TGCGCCACCAAACCTACTGGACAGGCTCACGGGGAGCTGTTTTTT
.	TRBJ2-7	.	TRBV9	CASSVGGQGSTWEQYF	TGTGCCAGCAGCGTGGGGGGGCAGGGGTCTACGTGGGAGCAGTACTTC
TRBD1	TRBJ1-1	.	TRBV6-5	CASSLTGTFEAFF	TGTGCCAGCAGTTTGACAGGGACCTTTGAAGCTTTCTTT
.	TRBJ1-5	.	TRBV19	CAGSPGGGDQPQHF	TGTGCCGGTTCGCCGGGGGGGGGAGATCAGCCCCAGCATTTT
.	TRBJ1-1	few	TRBV30	CAGSVGVGSTEAFF	TGTGCTGGCAGTGTGGGGGTCGGGAGCACTGAAGCTTTCTTT
.	TRBJ2-1	.	TRBV4-1	CASSQDWGGVSYNEQFF	TGCGCCAGCAGCCAAGACTGGGGCGGGGTGTCCTACAATGAGCAGTTCTTC
.	TRBJ1-1	.	TRBV28	CASRLGQMNTEAFF	TGTGCCAGCAGACTCGGACAGATGAACACTGAAGCTTTCTTT
TRBD1	TRBJ2-7	.	TRBV28	CASSSTGWSYEQYF	TGTGCCAGCAGTTCGACAGGGTGGTCCTACGAGCAGTACTTC
TRBD1	TRBJ1-2	.	TRBV6-1	CASSGSRTGDGYTF	TGTGCCAGCAGTGGGTCTCGGACAGGGGATGGCTACACCTTT
.	TRBJ2-2	once	TRBV18	CASSPAGYTSTGELFF	TGTGCCAGCTCACCAGCAGGGTATACAAGTACCGGGGAGCTGTTTTTT
.	TRBJ2-2	.	TRBV21-1	CASSKVVGTGLEELFF	TGTGCCAGCAGCAAAGTGGTTGGGACAGGGTTAGAGGAGCTGTTTTTT
TRBD1	TRBJ1-6	.	TRBV28	CASSLSRRTGGNSPLHF	TGTGCCAGCAGTTTAAGTAGGAGGACAGGGGGTAATTCACCCCTCCACTTT
.	TRBJ1-6	.	TRBV28	CASSWGLESPLHF	TGTGCCAGCAGTTGGGGACTGGAGTCACCCCTCCACTTT
.	TRBJ2-2	.	TRBV19	CASSSQVRTGELFF	TGTGCCAGTAGTTCCCAGGTTCGCACCGGGGAGCTGTTTTTT
TRBD1	TRBJ2-7	.	TRBV18	CASSPYRDRAYEQYF	TGTGCCAGCTCACCCTACCGGGACAGGGCCTACGAGCAGTACTTC
TRBD2	TRBJ2-5	.	TRBV13	CASSLTSGLAGETQYF	TGTGCCAGCAGCCTAACCTCGGGACTAGCGGGGGAGACCCAGTACTTC